Sequencing of this T cell receptor beta chain was carried out in a study of T cells in localized non-small cell lung cancer. Remarks on this clone: Its target is not known.

The table came from immunoSEQ multiplex PCR; TCRdb's copy has only in-frame clones and leaves some out. Of more than 30,000 clones in the sample, approximately 84% were seen once. V was pared by 6 bases and J by 0 bases, with 19 bases between. Per the germline V gene, CDR1 is MGHDK and CDR2 is SYGVNS. CDR3 length: 17 residues. Broader study findings: Appearing in adjacent lung were a median about 60 of the top 100 tumor clones. Maximal T cell clonality occurred in uninvolved adjacent lung, with tumor ranking below it.

The V gene is TRBV25-1, the J gene TRBJ2-3, with a tentative D call TRBD1 (6 bases). The source material was peripheral blood, sampled before any cancer treatment. The TCR comes from a male donor aged 60 or older with stage III lung adenocarcinoma. DNA of the CDR3: TGTGCCAGCAGCGCCATCGGCCAGGGGCTGAGCACAGATACGCAGTATTTT. Its translation is CASSAIGQGLSTDTQYF.